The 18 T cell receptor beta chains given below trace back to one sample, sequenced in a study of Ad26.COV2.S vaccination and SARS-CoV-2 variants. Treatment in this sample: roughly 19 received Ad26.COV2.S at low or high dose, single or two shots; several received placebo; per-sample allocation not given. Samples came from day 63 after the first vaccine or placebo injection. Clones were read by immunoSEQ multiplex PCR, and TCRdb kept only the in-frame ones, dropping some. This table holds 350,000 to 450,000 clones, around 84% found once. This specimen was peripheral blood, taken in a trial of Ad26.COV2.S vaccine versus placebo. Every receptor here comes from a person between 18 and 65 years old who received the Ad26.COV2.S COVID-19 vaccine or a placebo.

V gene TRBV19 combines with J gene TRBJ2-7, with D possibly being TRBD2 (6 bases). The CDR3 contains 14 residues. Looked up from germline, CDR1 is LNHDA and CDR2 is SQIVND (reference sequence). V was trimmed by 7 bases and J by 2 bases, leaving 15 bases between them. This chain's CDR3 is CASKSGTGTYEQYF. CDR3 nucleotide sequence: TGTGCCAGTAAGTCCGGGACTGGTACCTACGAGCAGTACTTC.

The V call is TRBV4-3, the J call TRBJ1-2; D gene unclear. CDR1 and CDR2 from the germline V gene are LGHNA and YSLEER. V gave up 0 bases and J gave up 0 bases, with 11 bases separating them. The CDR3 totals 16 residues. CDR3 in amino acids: CASSQEMGGANYGYTF. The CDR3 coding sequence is TGCGCCAGCAGCCAAGAAATGGGAGGAGCTAACTATGGCTACACCTTC.

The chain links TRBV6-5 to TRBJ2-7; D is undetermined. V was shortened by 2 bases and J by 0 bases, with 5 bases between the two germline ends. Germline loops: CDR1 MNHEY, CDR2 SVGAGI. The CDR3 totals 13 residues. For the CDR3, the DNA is TGTGCCAGCAGTTACGCCAGCTCCTACGAGCAGTACTTC. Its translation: CASSYASSYEQYF.

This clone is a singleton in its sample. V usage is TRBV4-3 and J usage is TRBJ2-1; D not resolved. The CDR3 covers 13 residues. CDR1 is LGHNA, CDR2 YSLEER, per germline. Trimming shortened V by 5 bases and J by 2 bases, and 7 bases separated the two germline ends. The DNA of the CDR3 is TGCGCCAGCAGCTCCCCCGCCTACAATGAGCAGTTCTTC. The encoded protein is CASSSPAYNEQFF.

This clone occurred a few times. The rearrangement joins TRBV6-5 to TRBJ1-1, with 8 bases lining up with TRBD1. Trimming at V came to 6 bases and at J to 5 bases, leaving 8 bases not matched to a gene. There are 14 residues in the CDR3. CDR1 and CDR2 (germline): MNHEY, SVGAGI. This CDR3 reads CASRTGGSVTEAFF. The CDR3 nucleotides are TGTGCCAGCAGAACAGGGGGTTCGGTAACTGAAGCTTTCTTT.

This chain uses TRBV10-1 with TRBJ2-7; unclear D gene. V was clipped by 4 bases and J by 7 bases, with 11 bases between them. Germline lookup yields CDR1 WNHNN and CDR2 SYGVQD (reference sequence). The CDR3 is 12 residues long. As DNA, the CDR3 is TGCGCCAGCAGTGCAAGGGTGGGAGAGCAGTACTTC. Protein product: CASSARVGEQYF.

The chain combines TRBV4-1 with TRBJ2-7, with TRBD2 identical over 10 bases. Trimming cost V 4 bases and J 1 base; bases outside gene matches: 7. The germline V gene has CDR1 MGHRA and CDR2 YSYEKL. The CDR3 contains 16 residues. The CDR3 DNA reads TGCGCCAGCAGCCCGTCAGGGACTAGCGCATCCTACGAGCAGTACTTC. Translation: CASSPSGTSASYEQYF.

CDR3 sequence: CSVVPGLAGGSHIYEQYF. The CDR3, as DNA: TGCAGCGTTGTTCCGGGACTAGCGGGAGGTTCGCATATTTACGAGCAGTACTTC. The chain couples TRBV29-1 to TRBJ2-7; the match to TRBD2 covers 15 bases. This CDR3 has 18 residues. Trimming at V came to 4 bases and at J to 4 bases, leaving 14 bases not matched to a gene. Germline values: CDR1 SQVTM, CDR2 ANQGSEA.

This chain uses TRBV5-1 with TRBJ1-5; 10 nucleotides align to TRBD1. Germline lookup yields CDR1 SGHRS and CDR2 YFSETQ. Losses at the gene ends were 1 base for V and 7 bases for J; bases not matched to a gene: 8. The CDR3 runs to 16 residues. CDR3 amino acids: CASSLIPGTGDQPQHF. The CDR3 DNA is TGCGCCAGCAGCTTGATCCCAGGGACAGGGGACCAGCCCCAGCATTTT.

In DNA form, the CDR3 reads TGTGCCAGCTCACGAATACCGGGACAGGGGGCGGGACAGCCCCAGCATTTT. Translation gives CASSRIPGQGAGQPQHF. The rearrangement joins TRBV18 to TRBJ1-5, with 12 bases that match TRBD1. The CDR3 covers 17 residues. V was pared by 4 bases and J by 7 bases, with 11 bases of the junction left unmatched. From germline, CDR1 is KGHSH and CDR2 LQKENI.

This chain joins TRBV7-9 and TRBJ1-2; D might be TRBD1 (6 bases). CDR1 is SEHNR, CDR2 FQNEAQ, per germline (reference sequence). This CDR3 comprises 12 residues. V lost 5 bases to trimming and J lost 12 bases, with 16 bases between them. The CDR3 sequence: CASSPRQGMNTF. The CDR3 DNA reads TGTGCCAGCAGCCCAAGGCAGGGGATGAACACCTTC.

The CDR3 spells CASSPFTSGSTPGEQFF. The CDR3 DNA reads as TGTGCCAGCTCACCGTTCACTAGCGGGAGCACCCCGGGTGAGCAGTTCTTC. This chain links TRBV18 with TRBJ2-1; 11 positions match TRBD2. CDR1 and CDR2 from the germline V gene are KGHSH and LQKENI. With 3 bases clipped from V and 9 bases from J, the junction kept 13 bases outside the gene matches. The CDR3 length is 17 residues.

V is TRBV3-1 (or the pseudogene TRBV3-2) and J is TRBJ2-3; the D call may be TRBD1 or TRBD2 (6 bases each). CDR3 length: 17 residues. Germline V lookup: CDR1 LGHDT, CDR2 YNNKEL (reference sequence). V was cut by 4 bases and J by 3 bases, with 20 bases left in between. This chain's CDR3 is CASSPPVRGRRTDTQYF. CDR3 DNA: TGTGCCAGCAGCCCCCCGGTCCGGGGGCGTCGTACAGATACGCAGTATTTT.

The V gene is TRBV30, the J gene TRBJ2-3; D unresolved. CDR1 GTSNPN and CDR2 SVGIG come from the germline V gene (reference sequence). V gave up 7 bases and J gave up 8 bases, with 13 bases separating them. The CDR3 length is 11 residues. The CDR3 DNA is TGTGCCTTGCAGCTTTATGTTACGCAGTATTTT. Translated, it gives CALQLYVTQYF.

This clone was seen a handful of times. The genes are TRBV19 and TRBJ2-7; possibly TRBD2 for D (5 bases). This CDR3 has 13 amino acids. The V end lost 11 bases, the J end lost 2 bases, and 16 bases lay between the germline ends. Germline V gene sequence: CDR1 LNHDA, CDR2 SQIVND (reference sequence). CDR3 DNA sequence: TGTGCCGCGGGCGCTGGACCTACCTACGAGCAGTACTTC. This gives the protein CAAGAGPTYEQYF.

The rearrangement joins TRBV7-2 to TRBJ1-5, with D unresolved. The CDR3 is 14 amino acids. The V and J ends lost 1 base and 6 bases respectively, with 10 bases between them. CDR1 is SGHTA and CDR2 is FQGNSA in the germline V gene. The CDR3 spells CASSLVIVGQPQHF. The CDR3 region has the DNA TGTGCCAGCAGCTTAGTCATCGTTGGTCAGCCCCAGCATTTT.

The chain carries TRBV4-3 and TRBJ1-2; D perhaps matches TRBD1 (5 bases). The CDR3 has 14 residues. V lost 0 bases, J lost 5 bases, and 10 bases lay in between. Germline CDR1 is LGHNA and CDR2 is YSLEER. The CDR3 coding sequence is TGCGCCAGCAGCCAAGAGGTGGGACCGTATGGCTACACCTTC. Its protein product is CASSQEVGPYGYTF.

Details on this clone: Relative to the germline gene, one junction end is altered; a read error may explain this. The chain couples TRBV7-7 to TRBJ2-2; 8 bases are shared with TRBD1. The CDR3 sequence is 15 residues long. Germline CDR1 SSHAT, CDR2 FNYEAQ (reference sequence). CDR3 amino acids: CASSPGGRYTGELFF. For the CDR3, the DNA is TGTGCTAGCAGCCCAGGGGGCCGGTACACCGGGGAGCTGTTTTTT.